What follows describes a single TCR beta chain. Antigen: not known. Some 30,000 T cell genomes, or about 200 ng DNA, went into the sorted-subset replicate PCRs. Clones were read by immunoSEQ multiplex PCR, and TCRdb kept only the in-frame ones, dropping some. The data hold about 680,000 clones, with roughly 70% observed a single time. This CDR3 has 11 amino acids. Trimming cost V 0 bases and J 4 bases, with 3 bases left between them. CDR1 and CDR2 from the germline V gene are GTSNPN and SVGIG (reference sequence). These data come from a study of shared clonotypes between healthy human individuals. Study findings and constraints: Some naive CD4 clonotypes, roughly 5%, turned up in common across several donors.

This TCR came from a woman aged 25 to 39 in good health. The rearrangement links TRBV30 to TRBJ2-5, with D uncertain. Sequenced input: memory CD4+ T cells sorted from blood. The subset: CD45RA-negative fraction. In nucleotides, the CDR3 is TGTGCCTGGAGTGTGTCAGAGACCCAGTACTTC. This sequence encodes CAWSVSETQYF.